This is a list of T cell receptor beta chains from one sample in a study of molecular identifiers for immune sequencing clone quantification. Using its own MiXCR run on the PCR reads, TCRdb lists one record per CDR3 protein. The repertoire has approximately 54,000 distinct CDR3 sequences, under 30% of them found once; the top ten carry 1.9%. Sequencing was done on a sample of naive CD8+ T cells from blood, with Jurkat cell RNA spiked in. All receptors derive from a human donor in good health. Some libraries in this study had Jurkat cell RNA spiked in. Each CDR3 is given with its conserved first and last residue. The D gene is left open where the match is weak. Clone size is not always given. Where it is, it says once, few, many or a class for expanded clones.

j_gene: TRBJ2-7; v_gene: TRBV4-1; d_gene: TRBD1; abundance: -; CDR3nt: TGCGCCAGCAGCCAAGGGACAGGGGCTATGGGCCACGAGCAGTACTTC; CDR3aa: CASSQGTGAMGHEQYF
j_gene: TRBJ1-5; v_gene: TRBV10-3; d_gene: -; abundance: many; CDR3nt: TGTGCCATCAGTGTGTCCGGACCGGGGGATAGCAATCAGCCCCAGCATTTT; CDR3aa: CAISVSGPGDSNQPQHF
j_gene: TRBJ2-7; v_gene: TRBV6-1; d_gene: TRBD1; abundance: -; CDR3nt: TGTGCCAGCAGTGAACACCACAGGGGTCCTCCCTACCACGAGCAGTACTTC; CDR3aa: CASSEHHRGPPYHEQYF
j_gene: TRBJ2-7; v_gene: TRBV5-1; d_gene: -; abundance: many; CDR3nt: TGCGCCAGCAGCAACCGGGAACTATCCTACGAGCAGTACTTC; CDR3aa: CASSNRELSYEQYF
j_gene: TRBJ2-7; v_gene: TRBV23-1; d_gene: -; abundance: -; CDR3nt: TGCGCCAGCAGCCCTAATAGACCATTTCGCTACGAGCAGTACTTC; CDR3aa: CASSPNRPFRYEQYF
j_gene: TRBJ2-1; v_gene: TRBV29-1; d_gene: -; abundance: -; CDR3nt: TGCAGCGTCGGACTACAGCGGTACAGTGCGCAGTTCTTC; CDR3aa: CSVGLQRYSAQFF
j_gene: TRBJ1-6; v_gene: TRBV12-3/TRBV12-4; d_gene: -; abundance: many; CDR3nt: TGTGCCAGCAGTTTTGCGGGGCGGGCCGATTCACCCCTCCACTTT; CDR3aa: CASSFAGRADSPLHF
j_gene: TRBJ1-1; v_gene: TRBV5-1; d_gene: -; abundance: many; CDR3nt: TGCGCCAGCAGCCCGGACGGTGACACTGAAGCTTTCTTT; CDR3aa: CASSPDGDTEAFF
j_gene: TRBJ2-6; v_gene: TRBV18; d_gene: -; abundance: many; CDR3nt: TGTGCCAGCTCACCACCGGGCAGTTCTGGGGCCAACGTCCTGACTTTC; CDR3aa: CASSPPGSSGANVLTF
j_gene: TRBJ2-5; v_gene: TRBV7-7; d_gene: TRBD2; abundance: many; CDR3nt: TGTGCCAGCAGCCCGGGACTAGCGGGGGGGCTATTCGAGACCCAGTACTTC; CDR3aa: CASSPGLAGGLFETQYF
j_gene: TRBJ2-3; v_gene: TRBV13; d_gene: TRBD1; abundance: many; CDR3nt: TGTGCCAGCAGCCCCAGGGGGCTGGGGACAGATACGCAGTATTTT; CDR3aa: CASSPRGLGTDTQYF
j_gene: TRBJ2-1; v_gene: TRBV4-3; d_gene: -; abundance: -; CDR3nt: TGCGCCAGCAGCGAACGGAGCAGCTCCTACAATGAGCAGTTCTTC; CDR3aa: CASSERSSSYNEQFF
j_gene: TRBJ2-7; v_gene: TRBV4-3; d_gene: TRBD1; abundance: few; CDR3nt: TGCGCCAGCAGCCAGGGACAGGGGGTCTCCTACGAGCAGTACTTC; CDR3aa: CASSQGQGVSYEQYF
j_gene: TRBJ2-7; v_gene: TRBV20-1; d_gene: TRBD1; abundance: many; CDR3nt: TGCAGTGTTGGCGATGACAGGGGCGCGAGCGAGCAGTACTTC; CDR3aa: CSVGDDRGASEQYF
j_gene: TRBJ2-5; v_gene: TRBV6-2/TRBV6-3; d_gene: TRBD2; abundance: -; CDR3nt: TGTGCCAGCAGCAGGACTAGCCGCGGCTTGCTGGAGACCCAGTACTTC; CDR3aa: CASSRTSRGLLETQYF
j_gene: TRBJ2-3; v_gene: TRBV5-1; d_gene: TRBD2; abundance: many; CDR3nt: TGCGCCAGCAGCTTTGCGGGAGGGCCAGCAGATACGCAGTATTTT; CDR3aa: CASSFAGGPADTQYF
j_gene: TRBJ2-5; v_gene: TRBV6-5; d_gene: -; abundance: many; CDR3nt: TGTGCCAGCAGTTACTCGGGGCCACTAGTCCTGGAGACCCAGTACTTC; CDR3aa: CASSYSGPLVLETQYF
j_gene: TRBJ1-5; v_gene: TRBV6-5; d_gene: -; abundance: many; CDR3nt: TGTGCCAGCAGTTTCGACAGTAATCAGCCCCAGCATTTT; CDR3aa: CASSFDSNQPQHF
j_gene: TRBJ2-7; v_gene: TRBV27; d_gene: -; abundance: -; CDR3nt: TGTGCCAGCAGACAAAGTGGGGGGCCCATCGCCGTGCAGTACTTC; CDR3aa: CASRQSGGPIAVQYF
j_gene: TRBJ2-1; v_gene: TRBV30; d_gene: -; abundance: many; CDR3nt: TGTGCCTGGGGAGACAGGTCTCATGAGCAGTTCTTC; CDR3aa: CAWGDRSHEQFF
j_gene: TRBJ2-7; v_gene: TRBV12-3/TRBV12-4; d_gene: -; abundance: -; CDR3nt: TGTGCCAGCAGCCGGGGAGTAGGGACTTTGACCTACGAGCAGTACTTC; CDR3aa: CASSRGVGTLTYEQYF
j_gene: TRBJ2-7; v_gene: TRBV4-1; d_gene: -; abundance: many; CDR3nt: TGCGCCAGCAGCCATATAGGCGAGCAGTACTTC; CDR3aa: CASSHIGEQYF
j_gene: TRBJ2-7; v_gene: TRBV4-3; d_gene: -; abundance: many; CDR3nt: TGCGCCAGCAGCCAGAGTCGGGGTAGCTACGAGCAGTACTTC; CDR3aa: CASSQSRGSYEQYF
j_gene: TRBJ1-1; v_gene: TRBV4-1; d_gene: TRBD1; abundance: -; CDR3nt: TGCGCCAGCAGCCAAATAAGGGGGCTAACGAACACTGAAGCTTTCTTT; CDR3aa: CASSQIRGLTNTEAFF
j_gene: TRBJ1-2; v_gene: TRBV7-9; d_gene: -; abundance: many; CDR3nt: TGTGCCAGCAGAGGAATGGGGATACGGGACACCTCGATAAAAGCCTTC; CDR3aa: CASRGMGIRDTSIKAF
j_gene: TRBJ2-2; v_gene: TRBV6-5; d_gene: -; abundance: many; CDR3nt: TGTGCCAGCAGTTACTCGACCGGGAACACCGGGGAGCTGTTTTTT; CDR3aa: CASSYSTGNTGELFF
j_gene: TRBJ2-3; v_gene: TRBV28; d_gene: -; abundance: -; CDR3nt: TGTGCCAGCAGTTTAGGGTCTGCCGCTAGCACAGATACGCAGTATTTT; CDR3aa: CASSLGSAASTDTQYF
j_gene: TRBJ1-1; v_gene: TRBV6-5; d_gene: -; abundance: many; CDR3nt: TGTGCCAGCCGAAAAGGGATCGTCACTGAAGCTTTCTTT; CDR3aa: CASRKGIVTEAFF
j_gene: TRBJ2-3; v_gene: TRBV9; d_gene: -; abundance: many; CDR3nt: TGTGCCAGCAGCGTTTATGCGGGCCGTTATACGCAGTATTTT; CDR3aa: CASSVYAGRYTQYF
j_gene: TRBJ1-1; v_gene: TRBV12-3/TRBV12-4; d_gene: -; abundance: many; CDR3nt: TGTGCCAGCTTGAGTTGGGGGCCTACGGGGGAAGCTTTCTTT; CDR3aa: CASLSWGPTGEAFF
j_gene: TRBJ2-3; v_gene: TRBV19; d_gene: TRBD1; abundance: -; CDR3nt: TGTGCCAGTAGTCTAGGGACAGGAGCGTCAGATACGCAGTATTTT; CDR3aa: CASSLGTGASDTQYF
j_gene: TRBJ2-2; v_gene: TRBV14; d_gene: -; abundance: many; CDR3nt: TGTGCCAGCAGCCAAGTTTCAAACACCGGGGAGCTGTTTTTT; CDR3aa: CASSQVSNTGELFF